This entry lists 30 T cell receptor beta chains sequenced from one sample in a study of identical twins. TCRdb analysed the 5' RACE reads with MiXCR anew, one entry per CDR3 protein. The sample carries a few hundred thousand distinct CDR3 sequences, 9% recorded once. Sequenced sample: naive T cells sorted from blood. These receptors came from a woman in her fifties or sixties in good health.

This clonotype was seen only a few times. The genes are TRBV5-1 and TRBJ2-5; 9 nucleotides agree with TRBD2. V trimming: 0 bases; J trimming: 1 base; junction bases outside the gene matches: 1. From germline, CDR1 is SGHRS and CDR2 YFSETQ. The CDR3 contains 15 residues. CDR3 sequence (DNA): TGCGCCAGCAGCTTGGCTAGCGGGGCCCAAGAGACCCAGTACTTC. Its translation: CASSLASGAQETQYF.

The gene calls are TRBV20-1 and TRBJ2-1; TRBD2 matches at 13 bases. The CDR3 loop spans 15 amino acids. Germline trimming cut 3 bases from V and 6 bases from J; bases unmatched to any gene: 5. CDR1 DFQATT and CDR2 SNEGSKA come from the germline V gene (reference sequence). CDR3: CSARVRTSGSNEQFF. CDR3 bases: TGCAGTGCTAGGGTGAGGACTAGCGGGAGCAATGAGCAGTTCTTC.

In this sample, this clonotype turned up a few times. The CDR3 loop reads CASSPGGHRLAKNIQYF. CDR3 coding DNA: TGTGCCAGCAGCCCCGGGGGACACCGATTAGCCAAAAACATTCAGTACTTC. This rearrangement joins TRBV7-9 to TRBJ2-4; D is tentatively TRBD1 or TRBD2 (6 bases each). Germline V gives CDR1 SEHNR, CDR2 FQNEAQ (reference sequence). The CDR3 loop spans 17 amino acids. Trimming left V 5 bases short and J 0 bases short, with 17 bases between.

This clonotype was seen at least ten times. CDR3: CASSLAFSGSDEETQYF. In nucleotides, the CDR3 is TGCGCCAGCAGCTTGGCCTTTAGCGGGTCGGACGAAGAGACCCAGTACTTC. This chain links TRBV5-1 with TRBJ2-5; 7 nucleotides align to TRBD2. J was trimmed by 3 bases and V by 0 bases; bases with no gene match: 11. Germline CDR1 reads SGHRS; CDR2 reads YFSETQ. This CDR3 has 17 amino acids. The full variable domain, rest sourced from reference TRBV5-1 and TRBJ2-5, is KAGVTQTPRYLIKTRGQQVTLSCSPISGHRSVSWYQQTPGQGLQFLFEYFSETQRNKGNFPGRFSGRQFSNSRSEMNVSTLELGDSALYLCASSLAFSGSDEETQYFGPGTRLLVL.

This chain connects TRBV5-1 to TRBJ2-3; the D is unclear. Germline CDR1 SGHRS, CDR2 YFSETQ. With 2 bases removed from V and 4 bases from J, the gap between germline ends came to 11 bases. The CDR3 has 14 amino acids. CDR3 in DNA: TGCGCCAGCAGCTTATACCCGAGTGCAGATACGCAGTATTTT. Its translation is CASSLYPSADTQYF.

This chain links TRBV24-1 with TRBJ2-1, with TRBD2 as a possible D gene (6 bases). CDR3 length: 13 residues. The germline V gene encodes CDR1 KGHDR and CDR2 SFDVKD. Trimming stripped 1 base from V and 10 bases from J, with 10 bases between. In DNA, the CDR3 is TGTGCCACCAGTGATTTAGGCGGGGTGGAGCAGTTCTTC. Translating it yields CATSDLGGVEQFF.

This clonotype was seen a handful of times. V is TRBV29-1 and J is TRBJ2-5; D might be TRBD2 (6 bases). CDR1 is SQVTM, CDR2 ANQGSEA, per germline. The CDR3 is 12 amino acids. V was cut by 3 bases and J by 5 bases, with 10 bases left in between. CDR3: CSVDRAGETQYF. CDR3 nucleotide sequence: TGCAGCGTTGACCGGGCGGGGGAGACCCAGTACTTC.

The rearrangement links TRBV7-6 to TRBJ2-2; D unresolved. Germline assignment: CDR1 SGHVS and CDR2 FNYEAQ. The CDR3 has 12 residues. Trimming cost V 5 bases and J 5 bases, with 6 bases left between them. As DNA, the CDR3 is TGTGCCAGCAGCATCCGTACCGGGGAGCTGTTTTTT. This translates into CASSIRTGELFF.

This clonotype has only a few counts. V is TRBV5-6 and J is TRBJ2-7; D is possibly TRBD2 (6 bases). The germline gives CDR1 SGHDT, CDR2 YYEEEE. The CDR3 length is 16 residues. Trimming stripped 6 bases from V and 7 bases from J, with 26 bases between. CDR3 residues: CASNPAGPNHSGEQYF. The CDR3 coding sequence is TGTGCCAGCAACCCCGCGGGACCCAACCACAGCGGGGAGCAGTACTTC.

The V gene is TRBV6-2 or TRBV6-3, the J gene TRBJ2-7; 8 bases align to TRBD1. This CDR3 contains 17 residues. The trim removed 2 bases at V and 4 bases at J, leaving 13 bases unmatched. The germline CDR1 and CDR2 sequences are MNHEY and SVGEGT. The CDR3, as DNA: TGTGCCAGCAGTTACCACGAAAATGGGCAGGGGGCGTACGAGCAGTACTTC. This translates into CASSYHENGQGAYEQYF.

This chain joins TRBV25-1 and TRBJ2-1, with 8 positions matching TRBD2. The CDR3 loop spans 16 amino acids. Germline trimming cut 4 bases from V and 3 bases from J; bases unmatched to any gene: 8. Germline CDR1 and CDR2: MGHDK and SYGVNS. The CDR3 DNA follows: TGTGCCAGCAGTGGAATTGCGGGAGGTTACTACAATGAGCAGTTCTTC. It is translated as CASSGIAGGYYNEQFF. The full variable domain, rest sourced from reference TRBV25-1 and TRBJ2-1, is EADIYQTPRYLVIGTGKKITLECSQTMGHDKMYWYQQDPGMELHLIHYSYGVNSTEKGDLSSESTVSRIRTEHFPLTLESARPSHTSQYLCASSGIAGGYYNEQFFGPGTRLTVL.

The table lists this clonotype with a few counts. The chain couples TRBV20-1 to TRBJ2-3; 8 nucleotides agree with TRBD1. Trimming cost V 6 bases and J 2 bases; bases outside gene matches: 16. CDR1 DFQATT and CDR2 SNEGSKA come from the germline V gene (reference sequence). This CDR3 has 17 amino acids. The CDR3 spells CSAARGPDREYTDTQYF. DNA of the CDR3: TGCAGTGCCGCAAGGGGCCCGGACAGGGAATACACAGATACGCAGTATTTT.

As to this clonotype: It may be a read error: a sequence one base away is much more abundant. The chain carries TRBV11-2 and TRBJ2-1, with TRBD2 matching over 9 bases. The CDR3 consists of 14 residues. Germline V gives CDR1 SGHAT, CDR2 FQNNGV. The CDR3 DNA reads as TGTGACAGCAGCTTAGCTAGCGGGAAAAATGAGCAGTTCTTC. As protein: CDSSLASGKNEQFF.

In this sample, this clonotype turned up a few times. The rearrangement uses TRBV2 and TRBJ2-4; TRBD2 might be the D (5 bases). With 10 bases removed from V and 8 bases from J, the gap between germline ends came to 15 bases. Per germline, CDR1 SNHLY and CDR2 FYNNEI. The CDR3 extends over 12 amino acids. CDR3 DNA sequence: TGTGCCACCTCCACAGCCGGGGACATTCAGTACTTC. Protein product: CATSTAGDIQYF.

This clonotype came up many times. The chain joins TRBV29-1 to TRBJ2-5; 9 bases agree with TRBD2. CDR3 length: 13 amino acids. Germline V gene sequence: CDR1 SQVTM, CDR2 ANQGSEA. V trimming: 8 bases; J trimming: 4 bases; junction bases outside the gene matches: 8. The CDR3 spells CSSSAGGVETQYF. The CDR3 DNA reads TGCAGCTCTTCAGCGGGAGGAGTAGAGACCCAGTACTTC.

There are many counts of this clonotype. The chain uses TRBV3-1 and TRBJ2-3; the match to TRBD2 covers 12 bases. CDR1 is LGHDT and CDR2 is YNNKEL in the germline V gene (reference sequence). The CDR3 is 18 amino acids. V shed 0 bases and J 2 bases; nucleotides not matched to a gene: 6. The CDR3 here is CASSQELWTSGNTDTQYF. CDR3 DNA: TGTGCCAGCAGCCAAGAGTTGTGGACTAGCGGGAACACAGATACGCAGTATTTT.

V gene TRBV13 combines with J gene TRBJ1-1, with D possibly matching TRBD1 (5 bases). Germline loops: CDR1 PRHDT, CDR2 FYEKMQ (reference sequence). The CDR3 extends over 17 amino acids. V was clipped by 4 bases and J by 4 bases, with 22 bases between them. CDR3 residues: CASSYENRRSAGTEAFF. CDR3 DNA sequence: TGTGCCAGCAGCTACGAGAACAGGAGGTCGGCTGGCACTGAAGCTTTCTTT.

There are a few counts of this clonotype. V usage is TRBV27 and J usage is TRBJ2-7; TRBD1 agrees at 8 bases. The CDR3 is 13 residues long. V shed 10 bases, J shed 5 bases, and the junction held 10 bases outside the gene matches. The V gene's germline CDR1 is MNHEY and CDR2 SMNVEV (reference sequence). CDR3 in amino acids: CATRGRGINEQYF. In DNA form, the CDR3 reads TGTGCCACCAGGGGGCGCGGAATTAACGAGCAGTACTTC.

This clonotype occurred a few times. The chain combines TRBV14 with TRBJ2-3, with TRBD1 matching 7 bases. With 1 base clipped from V and 10 bases from J, the junction kept 5 bases outside the gene matches. The length of the CDR3 is 13 residues. In germline, CDR1 is SGHDN, CDR2 FVKESK. The CDR3, as DNA: TGTGCCAGCAGCCAAGTTACAGGGGTTCCGCAGTATTTT. Its protein product is CASSQVTGVPQYF. Filled out from reference TRBV14 and TRBJ2-3, the complete variable domain reads EAGVTQFPSHSVIEKGQTVTLRCDPISGHDNLYWYRRVMGKEIKFLLHFVKESKQDESGMPNNRFLAERTGGTYSTLKVQPAELEDSGVYFCASSQVTGVPQYFGPGTRLTVL.

There are a few counts of this clonotype. The V call is TRBV7-9, the J call TRBJ2-5; no clear D. There are 12 residues in the CDR3. Germline CDR1 is SEHNR and CDR2 is FQNEAQ (reference sequence). Between the trimmed V and J ends, which lost 4 bases and 4 bases, there was a span of 7 bases. CDR3 sequence reads: CASSSISETQYF. CDR3 in DNA: TGTGCCAGCAGCTCCATTTCAGAGACCCAGTACTTC.

The J gene is TRBJ2-7, the V gene TRBV6-1, with TRBD1 identical over 8 bases. V dropped 6 bases and J dropped 2; count of bases not matched to a gene: 3. The germline gives CDR1 MNHNS, CDR2 SASEGT. This CDR3 is 13 amino acids long. CDR3 sequence: CASRETGAYEQYV. As DNA, the CDR3 is TGTGCCAGCAGAGAGACAGGGGCCTACGAGCAGTACGTC.

In its sample, this clonotype was seen a few times. The chain links TRBV11-2 to TRBJ2-5, with 11 bases lining up with TRBD2. There are 16 residues in the CDR3. Germline V gives CDR1 SGHAT, CDR2 FQNNGV. V gave up 0 bases and J gave up 4 bases; unmatched junction bases: 4. Here the CDR3 DNA reads TGTGCCAGCAGCTTAGATGGTAGCGGGAGGGGAGAGACCCAGTACTTC. This translates into CASSLDGSGRGETQYF.

This clonotype was detected many times. This rearrangement joins TRBV12-3 or TRBV12-4 to TRBJ1-2; 8 bases map to TRBD1. V trimming: 3 bases; J trimming: 5 bases; junction bases outside the gene matches: 5. CDR3 size: 14 residues. The CDR3 bases are TGTGCCAGCAGTTTCTCAGGGACAGGTTATGGCTACACCTTC. Encoded protein: CASSFSGTGYGYTF.

The chain employs TRBV9 and TRBJ2-1; possible D gene TRBD2, 5 bases. The CDR3 extends over 15 amino acids. Germline V gives CDR1 SGDLS, CDR2 YYNGEE. V gave up 3 bases and J gave up 5 bases, with 15 bases separating them. The CDR3 protein is CASSELLEGDNEQFF. CDR3 DNA sequence: TGTGCCAGCAGCGAACTACTAGAGGGAGACAATGAGCAGTTCTTC.

This clonotype was detected only a few times. V and J are TRBV12-3 or TRBV12-4 and TRBJ2-1, with D perhaps matching TRBD2 (5 bases). CDR3 length equals 13 residues. V was cut by 2 bases and J by 5 bases, with 7 bases left in between. This chain's CDR3 is CASSLLAHNEQFF. The CDR3 nucleotides are TGTGCCAGCAGTTTACTAGCTCACAATGAGCAGTTCTTC.

This clonotype was recorded a few times. The CDR3 region has the DNA TGTGCCAGCAAGGGACCTTACACTGAAGCTTTCTTT. This codes for CASKGPYTEAFF. The J gene is TRBJ1-1, the V gene TRBV4-2; D is perhaps TRBD1 (5 bases). The CDR3 runs 12 residues. V gave up 7 bases and J gave up 3 bases, with 9 bases separating them. The germline V gene encodes CDR1 LGHNA and CDR2 YNFKEQ.

This clonotype was counted ten times or more. The DNA of the CDR3 is TGTGCCAGCAGCACACGCCGCGAGAGCCTAGAGACCCAGTACTTC. This encodes CASSTRRESLETQYF. The chain joins TRBV12-3 or TRBV12-4 to TRBJ2-5, with no clear D. This CDR3 has 15 residues. Trimming stripped 6 bases from V and 4 bases from J, with 18 bases between.

V and J are TRBV7-8 and TRBJ1-5, with a possible D match to TRBD1 (6 bases). Germline V gene data show CDR1 as SGHVS and CDR2 as FQNEAQ. Trimming removed 1 base from V and 1 base from J, with 11 bases in between. This CDR3 spans 16 amino acids. The CDR3 nucleotides read TGTGCCAGCAGCTTAGAAGGGCAGGGGAGCAATCAGCCCCAGCATTTT. Translating gives CASSLEGQGSNQPQHF.

The chain carries TRBV20-1 and TRBJ2-1, with 9 bases matching TRBD2. The CDR3 runs to 15 residues. With 6 bases clipped from V and 2 bases from J, the junction kept 8 bases outside the gene matches. In germline, CDR1 is DFQATT, CDR2 SNEGSKA (reference sequence). CDR3 residues: CSADSGRSPYNEQFF. DNA for the CDR3: TGCAGTGCCGATAGCGGGAGATCCCCCTACAATGAGCAGTTCTTC.

Only a few counts were recorded for this clonotype. CDR3 bases: TGTGCCAGCAGTGAACAGGGGGTAGTCCACGAGCAGTACTTC. Encoded protein: CASSEQGVVHEQYF. V usage is TRBV6-1 and J usage is TRBJ2-7; 7 nucleotides agree with TRBD1. The CDR3 is 14 residues long. Trimming cost V 2 bases and J 5 bases; bases outside gene matches: 6. Germline V gene lookup returns CDR1 MNHNS and CDR2 SASEGT.